Following are 22 T cell receptor beta chains from one sample sequenced in a study of blood T cell repertoires in COVID-19. Libraries were prepared by immunoSEQ multiplex PCR; TCRdb keeps only in-frame clonotypes and omits some of them. The sample contains more than 300,000 clones, roughly 83% of which appear only once. The source material was peripheral blood. The receptors originated from a woman in her fifties or sixties with acute or convalescent COVID-19.

This chain links TRBV7-2 with TRBJ2-5; 9 nucleotides line up with TRBD2. CDR1 is SGHTA and CDR2 is FQGNSA in the germline V gene. V shed 2 bases, J shed 5 bases, and the junction held 12 bases outside the gene matches. The CDR3 is made up of 17 amino acids. This CDR3 is CASSLYPGSGSPETQYF. CDR3 nucleotide sequence: TGTGCCAGCAGCTTATATCCCGGTAGCGGGAGCCCTGAGACCCAGTACTTC.

This sequence joins TRBV21-1 and TRBJ1-5; the listed D gene, TRBD1, was not tested against the DNA. TRBV21-1 corresponds to a pseudogene. The CDR3 is 19 amino acids. Here the CDR3 reads CASSNRDREPPYSNQPQHF. The CDR3 DNA is TGTGCCAGCAGCAACCGGGACAGGGAGCCCCCTTATAGCAATCAGCCCCAGCATTTT.

This chain connects TRBV3-1 (or the pseudogene TRBV3-2) to TRBJ2-3; 9 bases map to TRBD1. CDR1 is LGHDT, CDR2 YNNKEL, per germline (reference sequence). The CDR3 consists of 17 residues. J lost 4 bases, V lost 4 bases, and 12 bases had no gene match. CDR3 residues: CASSLYQTGGDADTQYF. CDR3 sequence (DNA): TGTGCCAGCAGCCTTTACCAGACAGGGGGGGACGCAGATACGCAGTATTTT.

V usage is TRBV6-1 and J usage is TRBJ1-4, with 9 bases lining up with TRBD1. Germline CDR1 MNHNS, CDR2 SASEGT. V shed 3 bases, J shed 8 bases, and the junction held 7 bases outside the gene matches. This CDR3 comprises 15 residues. CDR3 in amino acids: CASSDPGQGGEKLFF. The CDR3 DNA reads TGTGCCAGCAGTGACCCGGGACAGGGCGGCGAAAAACTGTTTTTT.

The CDR3 DNA reads TGTGCCAGCAGTTTAGGGGAGGGGGAGCTGTTTTTT. This sequence encodes CASSLGEGELFF. J is TRBJ2-2 and V is TRBV12-3 or TRBV12-4; D might be TRBD2 (5 bases). V lost 1 base to trimming and J lost 8 bases, with 5 bases between them. The CDR3 extends over 12 amino acids.

V is TRBV5-4 and J is TRBJ2-3, with TRBD1 identical over 10 bases. Per germline, CDR1 SGHNT and CDR2 YYREEE (reference sequence). The CDR3 spans 15 residues. The trim removed 4 bases at V and 5 bases at J, leaving 7 bases unmatched. The CDR3 region has the DNA TGTGCCAGCAGCCCCAGACAGGGGGCAGAAGATACGCAGTATTTT. This gives the protein CASSPRQGAEDTQYF.

CDR3 residues: CASSSLQGASPEQFF. The DNA for the CDR3 is TGTGCCAGCAGTTCACTACAGGGGGCTTCGCCCGAGCAGTTCTTC. J is TRBJ2-1 and V is TRBV6-5, with 9 bases fitting TRBD1. Trimming took 4 bases from V and 10 from J; bases not matched to a gene: 11. CDR3 length equals 15 residues. The V gene's germline CDR1 is MNHEY and CDR2 SVGAGI.

V gene TRBV5-1 combines with J gene TRBJ1-5; 8 bases agree with TRBD1. Germline V gives CDR1 SGHRS, CDR2 YFSETQ. The CDR3 has 15 amino acids. V lost 4 bases and J lost 3; bases outside the gene matches: 6. As DNA, the CDR3 is TGCGCCAGCAGCATCGGACAGGGACTCAATCAGCCCCAGCATTTT. Its protein product is CASSIGQGLNQPQHF.

The chain joins TRBV5-6 to TRBJ2-4; maybe TRBD1 (5 bases). Trimming removed 4 bases at V and 5 bases at J, with 13 bases between. The germline CDR1 and CDR2 sequences are SGHDT and YYEEEE. The CDR3 runs 14 residues. CDR3 sequence (DNA): TGTGCCAGCAGCCGCCAGGGTAGGCAAAACATTCAGTACTTC. Its translation: CASSRQGRQNIQYF.

The gene calls are TRBV27 and TRBJ2-7; 8 nucleotides align to TRBD1. CDR1 and CDR2 (germline): MNHEY, SMNVEV (reference sequence). The CDR3 is made up of 14 amino acids. The junction had 6 bases not matched to a gene; V was cut back by 5 bases and J by 3 bases. In DNA form, the CDR3 reads TGTGCCAGCAGTATGACAGGGGTGGGCTACGAGCAGTACTTC. Residues: CASSMTGVGYEQYF.

V usage is TRBV4-3 and J usage is TRBJ1-6; 9 bases line up with TRBD1. The CDR3 is made up of 15 amino acids. The V gene's germline CDR1 is LGHNA and CDR2 YSLEER. V trimming: 0 bases; J trimming: 8 bases; junction bases outside the gene matches: 2. CDR3 nucleotides: TGCGCCAGCAGCCAAGAGACAGGGGGGCATTCACCCCTCCACTTT. This translates into CASSQETGGHSPLHF.

Details on this clone: One end of the junction is discordant with germline, which a read error may explain. V gene TRBV7-7 combines with J gene TRBJ2-3, with 11 bases aligning to TRBD1. This CDR3 region has 15 residues. Germline V CDR1 and CDR2: SSHAT, FNYEAQ (reference sequence). The CDR3 DNA is TGTGCTAGCAGCCAGGGGACAGGGGGAGCAGATACGCAGTATTTT. Protein sequence: CASSQGTGGADTQYF.

This clone was detected only a few times. The chain uses TRBV29-1 and TRBJ2-1; D might be TRBD2 (6 bases). This CDR3 is built from 16 residues. Trimming removed 3 bases from V and 2 bases from J, with 17 bases in between. Germline CDR1 SQVTM, CDR2 ANQGSEA. The CDR3 loop is CSVEGEAGLPYNEQFF. The DNA for the CDR3 is TGCAGCGTTGAGGGGGAGGCGGGTTTGCCCTACAATGAGCAGTTCTTC.

The V call is TRBV6-5, the J call TRBJ2-7; 13 bases are a match to TRBD2. This CDR3 region has 14 residues. Germline V gene data show CDR1 as MNHEY and CDR2 as SVGAGI. Unmatched junction bases numbered 7, after V lost 8 bases and J lost 6 bases. Here the CDR3 reads CASSGLAGESEQYF. CDR3 bases: TGTGCCAGCTCCGGACTAGCGGGAGAAAGCGAGCAGTACTTC.

This rearrangement joins TRBV28 to TRBJ1-3; a possible D gene is TRBD1 (5 bases). The CDR3 totals 14 residues. V was trimmed by 8 bases and J by 0 bases, leaving 11 bases between them. The germline gives CDR1 MDHEN, CDR2 SYDVKM. The CDR3 DNA reads as TGTGCCAGCGAAGACAGACGCTCTGGAAACACCATATATTTT. Translated: CASEDRRSGNTIYF.

The CDR3 DNA follows: TGTGCCAGCAGCCGACAGGGAACCTATGGCTACACCTTC. Residues: CASSRQGTYGYTF. This sequence joins TRBV12-3 or TRBV12-4 and TRBJ1-2; 7 bases align to TRBD1. CDR3 length: 13 amino acids. V lost 6 bases, J lost 4 bases, and 5 bases stayed unmatched.

The chain recombines TRBV9 with TRBJ1-4; TRBD1 is a possible D gene (6 bases). Germline CDR1 and CDR2: SGDLS and YYNGEE. The CDR3 length is 14 residues. Trimming stripped 3 bases from V and 5 bases from J, with 11 bases between. CDR3 sequence reads: CASSARTANEKLFF. The CDR3 coding sequence is TGTGCCAGCAGCGCCCGGACAGCAAATGAAAAACTGTTTTTT.

V usage is TRBV5-4 and J usage is TRBJ1-1; tentative D call: TRBD1 (5 bases). V gave up 0 bases and J gave up 3 bases, with 9 bases separating them. The CDR3 is made up of 14 amino acids. CDR1 is SGHNT and CDR2 is YYREEE in the germline V gene (reference sequence). The CDR3 loop is CASSLGREDTEAFF. For the CDR3, the DNA is TGTGCCAGCAGCTTGGGCAGGGAGGACACTGAAGCTTTCTTT.

The V gene is TRBV25-1, the J gene TRBJ1-1, with TRBD1 identical over 7 bases. Looked up from germline, CDR1 is MGHDK and CDR2 is SYGVNS. The CDR3 is made up of 15 amino acids. The V and J ends lost 10 bases and 1 base, in that order; junction bases with no gene match: 12. CDR3 nucleotides: TGTGCCACCATAGGACAGGTCGTGGGGAACACTGAAGCTTTCTTT. Protein sequence: CATIGQVVGNTEAFF.

CDR3 DNA: TGTGCCAGCAGCCCAGGTTATATGAACACTGAAGCTTTCTTT. Amino acid sequence: CASSPGYMNTEAFF. The J gene is TRBJ1-1, the V gene TRBV2, with D unclear. The CDR3 extends over 14 amino acids. V was cut by 6 bases and J by 0 bases, with 11 bases left in between. The germline V gene has CDR1 SNHLY and CDR2 FYNNEI. The complete variable domain, with remaining parts taken from reference TRBV2 and TRBJ1-1, reads EPEVTQTPSHQVTQMGQEVILRCVPISNHLYFYWYRQILGQKVEFLVSFYNNEISEKSEIFDDQFSVERPDGSNFTLKIRSTKLEDSAMYFCASSPGYMNTEAFFGQGTRLTVV.

This clone was recorded only once. The rearrangement joins TRBV19 to TRBJ1-5; D uncertain. CDR1 LNHDA and CDR2 SQIVND come from the germline V gene (reference sequence). Trimming stripped 5 bases from V and 1 base from J, with 9 bases between. The CDR3 has 14 amino acids. CDR3 sequence (DNA): TGTGCCAGTAGTCCCAGAAGAAGCAATCAGCCCCAGCATTTT. Its translation: CASSPRRSNQPQHF.

Worth noting for this clone: Germline is not matched at one junction end, which may reflect a read error. The chain has TRBV2 and TRBJ2-5; 10 bases agree with TRBD1. The CDR3 is made up of 14 amino acids. Germline V gives CDR1 SNHLY, CDR2 FYNNEI. CDR3 loop: CASREDRGRETQYF. The CDR3 nucleotides read TGTGCCAGCAGGGAAGACAGGGGGCGAGAGACCCAGTACTTC.